Included here is one TCR beta chain sequence, with context. This entry comes from a study of identical twins. Losses at the gene ends were 2 bases for V and 13 bases for J; bases not matched to a gene: 12. Germline CDR1 is SGHTA and CDR2 is FQGTGA. The length of the CDR3 is 15 residues. A template switching step contributed a universal primer site, while unique molecular identifiers were present in the cDNA. MiXCR, applied by TCRdb to the 5' RACE reads, yields one record per CDR3 protein. Of 570,000 or so distinct CDR3 sequences listed, around 9.6% are singletons. Healthy Caucasians provided all donations. A further study also used this sample, focusing on yellow fever vaccine responses in identical twins. This second study notes: A vaccine T cell response that seemed partly convergent and partly personalized was reported in twins.

This clonotype was obtained from a woman aged 18-29 years in good health. The chain combines TRBV7-3 with TRBJ2-3; 10 positions agree with TRBD2. The sample comprised PBMCs. CDR3 in amino acids: CASSLAAGGAKVKYF. In DNA, the CDR3 is TGTGCCAGCAGCTTAGCAGCGGGGGGGGCCAAGGTGAAGTATTTT.